Below, one T cell receptor beta chain is given with its context. Its antigen is not yet known. Within one base of it there is no much larger clone, and no base qualities were kept. These data come from a study of blood T cell repertoires in COVID-19 (dated by TCRdb to the early 2020s). For context, the study as a whole: Collaborator samples came from the United States, Italy and Spain and covered acute and convalescent phases of COVID-19. The material from the prospective study consisted of cDNA or gDNA derived from T cells, B-cell-depleted T cells, or PBMCs. Subjects who had been exposed to COVID-19, were actively infected with it, or had recovered from it provided the deeply sampled blood TCRbeta repertoires that made up the dataset. The repertoires were released in a freely available public database meant as a resource for research on the immune response to SARS-CoV-2. The samples were drawn from two sources: the first 160 participants of the ongoing ImmuneRACE study, and fewer than 1,500 subjects contributed by 6 global collaborators. The sample metadata nearly always contained a de-identified subject ID, COVID-19 status, age in years and sex. Where HLA class I and class II types were available, the types were taken from metadata supplied by the sample provider, not from assay-based typing. Overall study results and their limits: How much clinical and demographic metadata was included differed by source and by participant, and the metadata was provided uncurated.

From cysteine to phenylalanine, the CDR3 is 18 amino acids long. The DNA shown is the 54-base CDR3, in frame from base 1. After removal of 5 bases from V and 5 bases from J, the junction retains 14 bases not matched to a gene. CDR1 and CDR2 are read off the germline V gene as SGHVS and FNYEAQ. The immunoSEQ Assay, a bias-controlled multiplex PCR, was used to amplify TCRbeta CDR3 regions from genomic DNA. The study's own analysis went as follows. Within the assay, amplification of reference gene primers was used to estimate how many nucleated cells each sample contained. Sequence reads were collapsed and filtered to measure the absolute abundance of every unique TCRbeta CDR3 rearrangement. For each sample, productive Simpson clonality was calculated as the square root of Simpson's diversity index across productive rearrangements. TCRdb mirrors the immuneACCESS table, restricted to in-frame sequences. Some clones are absent from its copies; in checked studies, under half trace to an unresolved V gene, and the reason for the others is unknown. The V and J calls and clone size were taken over from that table, and D and trimming were inferred from the DNA. The sample table lists about 350,000 clones, over 75% of them with a count of one. Over 4% of the sample is in the top ten clones.

Participants in the prospective study were enrolled through a virtual design, were aged roughly 18 to 100 years, and lived in 24 United States geographic areas. In the prospective study, participants were assigned to cohorts based on the clinical history participants reported in a screening survey and a study questionnaire. ImmuneRACE Cohort 3 recovered participants were defined by two consecutive negative NP/OP PCR tests, healthcare professional clearance, or symptom resolution. Each participant in the prospective study had whole blood, serum and a nasopharyngeal or oropharyngeal swab collected by mobile phlebotomists. Prospective study participants could optionally give additional blood draws and questionnaires over an approximately two-month period. Blood samples from the prospective study were shipped frozen or at room temperature prior to DNA extraction.

The clonotype was recovered from a young woman who had recovered from COVID-19. Material: PBMCs or T cells enriched from blood (not recorded which). This chain joins TRBV7-6 to TRBJ2-2, with TRBD2 identical over 10 junction bases. This receptor has the CDR3 CASSRHSIAGGGTGELFF. The DNA sequence reads TGTGCCAGCAGCCGCCACTCAATAGCGGGGGGAGGTACCGGGGAGCTGTTTTTT.